The present entry profiles one T cell receptor beta chain with its context. This clonotype was seen only a few times. The specificity of this receptor is unknown. No base quality values were provided; no much bigger clone lies one nucleotide off. This specimen comes from a study of identical twins (dated by TCRdb to 2016 to 2018). Regarding the complete study: To test whether fetal clonotypes persist, this study deep-sequenced TCR alpha and beta repertoires from monozygotic twins, from unrelated adults of various ages, and from cord blood. To rule out contamination, the twin experiments were replicated at different times with different library preparation protocols.

Overall study results and their limits: Excess twin sharing in beta out-of-frame sequences was weaker because fewer shared sequences lowered the signal-to-noise ratio. Invariant T cells such as MAIT and iNKT could partly confound zero-insertion analyses, although diverse VJ usage argued against such confounding for most clonotypes. Fewer insertions were carried by abundant cord blood beta clonotypes; a weaker similar trend was observed in young adult naive repertoires, while no such trend was observed in memory repertoires. In monozygotic twins, out-of-frame TCR alpha sharing was systematically underestimated by recombination models, although the models agreed with sharing between unrelated individuals. Compared with coincidental sharing between unrelated individuals, out-of-frame TCR alpha sequences shared between twins showed an excess of sequences with low generation probability. Because the same donors could not be followed over many years, the conclusions depended on cross-sectional statistical analysis.

Every donor was a healthy Caucasian. Three pairs of female monozygotic twins, all aged 18 to 29 years, were included in the twin cohort. Peripheral blood mononuclear cells were the source from which RNA for the TCR libraries was isolated. The library was generated by 5' RACE. TCRdb shows the sequencer as Illumina HiSeq 2000. A universal primer binding site was introduced by template switching, and a unique molecular identifier was present in the final cDNA, enabling accurate counting of TCR cDNA molecules. Specific primers in the conserved constant-segment region were used to synthesize first-strand cDNA for TCR alpha and beta chains. To control for contamination, every cDNA library was double barcoded, receiving both a SMART-Mk sample barcode and Illumina barcodes. Two successive PCR steps introduced TruSeq adapter sequences along with Illumina sample barcodes. The TCR alpha and beta cDNA libraries were sequenced on the Illumina HiSeq platform using custom primers. In the original analysis: Raw reads were processed with MiGEC to extract unique molecular identifiers, and MiXCR was used to determine CDR3 positions. For each individual, recombination models were inferred using an EM algorithm with the repgenHMM and IGoR tools. Shared clonotypes were analyzed with the tcR package in R, and sharing was normalized by the product of cloneset sizes. To study raw recombination without the effects of thymic and clonal selection, out-of-frame nonproductive sequences were analyzed. TCRdb itself trimmed the public reads at Q25 with fastp, ran MiXCR and retained productive beta chains. Duplicate CDR3 protein sequences are folded into a single record with the most common DNA and genes. The V and J calls and clone size are TCRdb's, not the authors'. For this sample there are approximately 700,000 distinct CDR3 sequences; roughly 20% appear just once. The biggest ten clones account for 10% to 15% of the sample.

Deletion took 5 bases off V and 9 bases off J, with a span of 17 bases between the germline ends. Per the germline V gene, SGHVS is the CDR1 and FQNEAQ is the CDR2. CDR3 length: 14 amino acids, cysteine to phenylalanine. Just CDR3 DNA is preserved here, 42 bases in frame from base 1. These data were also filed under a second study, of T cells expressing NK-cell markers. Taken from the second paper: Three sorted T-cell subsets (CD3+CD56+NKG2C+, CD3+CD56+NKG2C- and CD3+CD56-NKG2C+) from fewer than 10 donors had their TCR beta-chain repertoires profiled. Of the eight sequenced donors, seven were found to be HCMV-seropositive and one was found to be HCMV-seronegative. To restrict sorting to alphabetaTCR-expressing T cells, an anti-gammadeltaTCR antibody was added in several experiments. In about 6 donors, the dominant CD3+CD56+NKG2C+ clonotypes were found to rank among the top 10 CD8+ clonotypes and to make up roughly 1.0-7.5% of CD8+ T cells. Those dominant clonotypes were again the most abundant among CD3+CD56-NKG2C+ cells in a handful of donors, at about 28.3-60.1%. Whether the expanded NKG2C-expressing T cell clones were specific for HCMV antigens remained unclear. Randomly selected healthy volunteers, three men and five women, were used as the eight sequenced donors. HCMV serostatus was determined by detecting HCMV-specific IgG in serum with a commercial ELISA kit. For about 6 donors, unsorted PBMC were also used to sequence bulk peripheral blood T-cell repertoires. MIGEC was used to demultiplex reads and group reads by UMI, and MiTCR was used to assemble and quantify clonotypes. To remove erroneous sequences, TCR cDNA sequences were retained only when supported by two or more reads. The tcR package was used for downstream repertoire analysis, and clonotypes were matched between fractions using CDR3 nucleotide sequence together with V segment. VDJmatch was used to annotate antigen specificity against VDJdb, with one amino acid substitution in CDR3 allowed.

Material: PBMCs. The TCR was taken from a woman under 30 in good health. The chain uses TRBV7-8 and TRBJ2-1, and the D gene may be TRBD2, 6 bases matching. The DNA sequence is as follows: TGTGCCAGCAGCCCTGGGGAGGTACTAAGTGAGCAGTTCTTC. This is translated as CASSPGEVLSEQFF.